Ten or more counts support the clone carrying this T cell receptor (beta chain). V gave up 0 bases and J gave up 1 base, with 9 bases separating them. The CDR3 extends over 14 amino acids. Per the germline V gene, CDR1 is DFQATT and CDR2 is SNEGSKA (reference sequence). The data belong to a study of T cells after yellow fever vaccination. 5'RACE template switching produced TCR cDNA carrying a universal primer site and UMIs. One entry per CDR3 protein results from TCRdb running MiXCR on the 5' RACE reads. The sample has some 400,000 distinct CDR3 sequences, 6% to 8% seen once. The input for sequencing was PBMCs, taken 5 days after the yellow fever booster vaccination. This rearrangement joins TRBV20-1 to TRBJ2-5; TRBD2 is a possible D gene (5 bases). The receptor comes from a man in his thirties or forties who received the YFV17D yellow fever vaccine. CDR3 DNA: TGCAGTGCTAGAGATGAGAGGGTCCAAGAGACCCAGTACTTC. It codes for CSARDERVQETQYF.